This TCR beta chain was captured in a study of cytomegalovirus exposure and HLA in healthy donors. Across the study: A preliminary data release comprised 70 million to 95 million unique TCRs obtained from HLA-typed donors.

Primers: 60 Vbeta forward and 13 Jbeta reverse. TCRdb's copy holds only in-frame clones and misses some; the assay was immunoSEQ multiplex PCR. The sample holds some 180,000 clones; 76% are singletons and the top ten take around 1.5%. V lost 9 bases and J lost 1; bases outside the gene matches: 11. CDR1 WSHSY and CDR2 SAAADI come from the germline V gene. CDR3 length: 15 amino acids. This clonotype originated in a man younger than 35 in good health and CMV-seronegative. This chain joins TRBV10-2 and TRBJ2-5, with TRBD2 matching 7 bases. Sequencing input: PBMCs. The CDR3 sequence is CARAGERGSQETQYF. The CDR3 nucleotides read TGCGCCAGGGCGGGGGAACGGGGCTCCCAAGAGACCCAGTACTTC.